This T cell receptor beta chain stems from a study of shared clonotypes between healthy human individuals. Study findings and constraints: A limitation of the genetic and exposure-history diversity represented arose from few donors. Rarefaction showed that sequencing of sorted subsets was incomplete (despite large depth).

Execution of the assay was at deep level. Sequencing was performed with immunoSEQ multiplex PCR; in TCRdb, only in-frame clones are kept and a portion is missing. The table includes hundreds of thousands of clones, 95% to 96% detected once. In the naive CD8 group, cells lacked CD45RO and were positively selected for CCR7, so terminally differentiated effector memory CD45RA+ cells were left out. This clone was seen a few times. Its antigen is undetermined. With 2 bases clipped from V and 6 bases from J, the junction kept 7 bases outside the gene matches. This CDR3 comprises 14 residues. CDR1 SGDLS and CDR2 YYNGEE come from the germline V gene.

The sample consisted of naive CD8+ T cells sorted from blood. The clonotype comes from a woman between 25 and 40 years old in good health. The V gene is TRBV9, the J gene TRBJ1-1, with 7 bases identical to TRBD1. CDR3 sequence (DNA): TGTGCCAGCAGCGTGGGTTACAGGGGACCTGAAGCTTTCTTT. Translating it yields CASSVGYRGPEAFF. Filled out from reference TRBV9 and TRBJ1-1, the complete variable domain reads DSGVTQTPKHLITATGQRVTLRCSPRSGDLSVYWYQQSLDQGLQFLIQYYNGEERAKGNILERFSAQQFPDLHSELNLSSLELGDSALYFCASSVGYRGPEAFFGQGTRLTVV.